The source of this T cell receptor (beta chain) is a study of T cells in Graves' hyperthyroidism and ophthalmopathy (dated by TCRdb to about 2019). Context from the whole study: Peripheral blood samples were taken at initial diagnosis, before any treatment was given. A discovery cohort of about a hundred patients, 43 with Graves' ophthalmopathy and about 60 with stable Graves' hyperthyroidism, was used to find distinguishing TCR V-J signatures. Whether ophthalmopathy could be predicted prospectively was tested in an independent validation cohort made up of under 20 hyperthyroidism patients plus 17 patients who later progressed to ophthalmopathy. The approximately 98 discovery patients were randomly divided into training and test sets at a 7:3 ratio. In addition, the study compared T-cell repertoires in thyroid tissue and in blood from five to seven Graves' hyperthyroidism patients. Following sampling, methimazole starting at 30 mg daily was given to hyperthyroidism patients, and high-dose intravenous methylprednisolone was given to ophthalmopathy patients. The paper describes TCR Vbeta CDR3 sequencing of fewer than 150 peripheral blood samples, made up of 43 ophthalmopathy patients, 70 to 80 hyperthyroidism patients and 17 progressor patients. Findings and caveats that apply to the study as a whole: Ophthalmopathy was separated from stable hyperthyroidism by a 13 V-J signature model, with roughly 88% sensitivity and approximately 81% specificity obtained in cross-validation and 80%/75% obtained in testing. Most expanded thyroid clonotypes (frequency above 0.001) were also detected in blood, a finding suggesting that blood repertoires may reflect thyroid immune responses. Sample size was not statistically predetermined, and investigators were not blinded to group allocation. In validation, progression to ophthalmopathy was predicted by the model with more than 65% sensitivity and around 75% specificity, a median of 6.5 months before onset.

Amplification of TCR beta CDR3 regions was carried out from RNA transcripts. A first-round RT-PCR of the TCR CDR3 used the HTBI primer set with the Qiagen OneStep RT-PCR kit. Libraries were constructed in a second round of multiplex PCR, after which size selection and purification were carried out. The libraries were sequenced on an Illumina HiSeq2000 using paired-end 100 bp reads. The source study handled its data this way. SOAPnuke was used to process the raw data, throwing out any read that contained adapters or uncalled bases, had a mean Phred below 15, or lacked an exact constant-primer or identifier match. COPE v1.2.5 was used to merge high-quality paired reads, and clonotypes were defined as unique nucleotide sequences. MiTCR v1.1 was used to align the clonotypes against IMGT TRBV, TRBD and TRBJ reference segments. The analysis included only V-J combinations with a frequency above 0.0001, which together covered roughly 99% of the repertoires. A TCS score was defined as the ratio of F50 (clonal expansion) to E x V (chaos), with BLOSUM62-based TCRdist applied between CDR3 peptides within each V-J. Welch's t-statistics and random forest reduced 500 to 650 V-J features to 10 to 15, which were used in a naive Bayes classifier (R e1071). Using fastp at Q25 and MiXCR, TCRdb reprocessed the public reads and kept productive beta chains. Identical CDR3 protein sequences are pooled into one entry, listed with their most common genes and DNA. In this record, the V and J calls reflect TCRdb's handling and not the investigators' own analysis. The sample contains around 620,000 distinct CDR3 sequences, 15% to 20% of them found a single time. Jointly, the top ten make up 3% to 4.5% of the sample.

Stable Graves' hyperthyroidism was defined as no progression to ophthalmopathy during 18 months of follow-up. Hyperthyroidism patients were newly diagnosed, had a disease duration of under 2 months, and were aged 18 to 65 years. Patients with uncontrolled infections, other autoimmune diseases, pregnancy or lactation were excluded. Diagnoses were based on clinical symptoms, serum thyroxine and TRAb, thyroid ultrasound and orbital computed tomography. PBMCs were isolated from roughly 10 ml of fresh peripheral blood by Ficoll-Paque density gradient centrifugation. Total RNA was extracted using Trizol reagent, and RNA quality was assessed on an Agilent 2100 Bioanalyzer. Points on this clonotype: What antigen it recognizes has not been identified. The record has no base qualities; no much larger clone is one base away.

Cut back by 3 bases and 0 bases, the V and J ends lie 9 bases apart. According to the germline V gene (reference sequence), CDR1 reads LNHDA and CDR2 reads SQIVND. The CDR3, from cysteine to phenylalanine, totals 15 residues. Only CDR3 DNA remains: 45 bases, in frame from the first base. The chain is assembled from TRBV19 and TRBJ1-5; no D gene call is confident. The sequenced sample consisted of blood. This TCR came from a woman aged 25 to 39 with Graves' hyperthyroidism. The DNA reads as follows: TGTGCCAGTAGTATTACAACAATTAGCAATCAGCCCCAGCATTTT. This sequence encodes CASSITTISNQPQHF.